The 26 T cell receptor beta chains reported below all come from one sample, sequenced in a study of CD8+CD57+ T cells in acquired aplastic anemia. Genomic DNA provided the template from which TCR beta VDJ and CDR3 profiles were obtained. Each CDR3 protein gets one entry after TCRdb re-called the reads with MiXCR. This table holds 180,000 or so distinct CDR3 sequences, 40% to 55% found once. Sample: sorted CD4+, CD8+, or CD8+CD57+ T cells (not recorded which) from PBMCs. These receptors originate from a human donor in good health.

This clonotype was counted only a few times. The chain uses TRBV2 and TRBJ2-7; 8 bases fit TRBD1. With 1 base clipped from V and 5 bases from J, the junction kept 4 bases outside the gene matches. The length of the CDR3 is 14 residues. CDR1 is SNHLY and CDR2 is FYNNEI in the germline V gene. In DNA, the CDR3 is TGTGCCAGCAGTGAAGACAGGGGGGACCACGAGCAGTACTTC. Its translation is CASSEDRGDHEQYF.

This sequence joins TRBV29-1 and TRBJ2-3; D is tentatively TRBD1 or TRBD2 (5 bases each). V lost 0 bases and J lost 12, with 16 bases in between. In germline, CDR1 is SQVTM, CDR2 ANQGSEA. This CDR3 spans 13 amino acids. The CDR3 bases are TGCAGCGTTGAAGATCCTTGGGGGACGCTACAGTATTTT. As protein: CSVEDPWGTLQYF.

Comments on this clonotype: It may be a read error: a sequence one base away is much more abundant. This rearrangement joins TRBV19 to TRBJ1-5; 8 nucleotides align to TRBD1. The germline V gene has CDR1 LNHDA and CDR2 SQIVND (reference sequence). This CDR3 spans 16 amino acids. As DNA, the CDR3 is TGTGCCAGCAGCGGGAGAGGACAGGGAGTTAATCAGCCCCGGCATTTT. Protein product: CASSGRGQGVNQPRHF.

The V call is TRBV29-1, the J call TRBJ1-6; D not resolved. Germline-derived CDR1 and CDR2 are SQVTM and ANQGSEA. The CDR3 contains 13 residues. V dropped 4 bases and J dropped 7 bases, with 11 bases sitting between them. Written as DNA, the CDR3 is TGCAGCGTTGCTTTCACGGTAAATTCACCCCTCCACTTT. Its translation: CSVAFTVNSPLHF.

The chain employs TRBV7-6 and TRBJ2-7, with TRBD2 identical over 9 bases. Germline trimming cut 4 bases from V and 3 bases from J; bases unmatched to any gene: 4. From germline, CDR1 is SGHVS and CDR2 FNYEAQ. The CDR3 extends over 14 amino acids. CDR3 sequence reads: CASSSRTSDYEQYF. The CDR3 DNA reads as TGTGCCAGCAGCTCTCGGACTAGCGACTACGAGCAGTACTTC. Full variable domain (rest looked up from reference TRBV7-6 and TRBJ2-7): GAGVSQSPRYKVTKRGQDVALRCDPISGHVSLYWYRQALGQGPEFLTYFNYEAQQDKSGLPNDRFSAERPEGSISTLTIQRTEQRDSAMYRCASSSRTSDYEQYFGPGTRLTVT.

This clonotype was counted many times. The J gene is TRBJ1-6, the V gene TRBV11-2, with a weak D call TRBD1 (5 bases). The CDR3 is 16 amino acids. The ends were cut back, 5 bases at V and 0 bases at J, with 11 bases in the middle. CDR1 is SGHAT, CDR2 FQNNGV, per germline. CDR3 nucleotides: TGTGCCAGCAGCCTTAGACAGAGCTCCTATAATTCACCCCTCCACTTT. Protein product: CASSLRQSSYNSPLHF.

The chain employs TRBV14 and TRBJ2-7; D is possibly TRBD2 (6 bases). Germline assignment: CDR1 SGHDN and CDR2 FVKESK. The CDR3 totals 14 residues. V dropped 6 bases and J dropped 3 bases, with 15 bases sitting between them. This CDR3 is CASSRGTLGYEQYF. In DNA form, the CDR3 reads TGTGCCAGCAGTCGGGGGACCCTTGGCTACGAGCAGTACTTC. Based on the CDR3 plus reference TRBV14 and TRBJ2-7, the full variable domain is EAGVTQFPSHSVIEKGQTVTLRCDPISGHDNLYWYRRVMGKEIKFLLHFVKESKQDESGMPNNRFLAERTGGTYSTLKVQPAELEDSGVYFCASSRGTLGYEQYFGPGTRLTVT.

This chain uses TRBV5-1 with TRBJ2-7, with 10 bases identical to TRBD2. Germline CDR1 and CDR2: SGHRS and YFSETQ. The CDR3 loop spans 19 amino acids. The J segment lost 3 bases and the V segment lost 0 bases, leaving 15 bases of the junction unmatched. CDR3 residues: CASSLARNSGGAYYYEQYF. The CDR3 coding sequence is TGCGCCAGCAGCTTGGCACGGAACAGCGGGGGGGCCTATTACTACGAGCAGTACTTC.

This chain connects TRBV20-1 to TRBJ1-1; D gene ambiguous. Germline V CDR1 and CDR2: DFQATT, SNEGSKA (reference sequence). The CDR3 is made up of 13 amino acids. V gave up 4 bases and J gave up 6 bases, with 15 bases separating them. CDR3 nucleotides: TGCAGTGCTAAAGGGCAGACTGACTCTGAAGCTTTCTTT. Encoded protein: CSAKGQTDSEAFF.

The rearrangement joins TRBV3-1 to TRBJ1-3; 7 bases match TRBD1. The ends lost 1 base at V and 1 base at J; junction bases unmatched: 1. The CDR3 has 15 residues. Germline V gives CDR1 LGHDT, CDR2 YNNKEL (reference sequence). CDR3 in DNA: TGTGCCAGCAGCCAAGGCAGGGGGTCTGGAAACACCATATATTTT. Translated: CASSQGRGSGNTIYF.

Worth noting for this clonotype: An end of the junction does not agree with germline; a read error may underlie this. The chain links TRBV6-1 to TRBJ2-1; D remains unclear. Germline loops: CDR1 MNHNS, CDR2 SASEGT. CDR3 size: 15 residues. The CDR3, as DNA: TGTGCCAGCAGTGAAATGAGCGCCTCCTACAATGAGCAGCTCTTC. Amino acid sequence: CASSEMSASYNEQLF.

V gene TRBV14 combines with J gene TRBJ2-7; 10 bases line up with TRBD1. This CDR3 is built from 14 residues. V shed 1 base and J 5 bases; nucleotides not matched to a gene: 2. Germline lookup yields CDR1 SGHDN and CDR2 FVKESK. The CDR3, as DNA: TGTGCCAGCAGCCAAGCGACAGGGGGCGACGAGCAGTACTTC. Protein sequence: CASSQATGGDEQYF. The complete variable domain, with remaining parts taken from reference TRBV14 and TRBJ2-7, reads EAGVTQFPSHSVIEKGQTVTLRCDPISGHDNLYWYRRVMGKEIKFLLHFVKESKQDESGMPNNRFLAERTGGTYSTLKVQPAELEDSGVYFCASSQATGGDEQYFGPGTRLTVT.

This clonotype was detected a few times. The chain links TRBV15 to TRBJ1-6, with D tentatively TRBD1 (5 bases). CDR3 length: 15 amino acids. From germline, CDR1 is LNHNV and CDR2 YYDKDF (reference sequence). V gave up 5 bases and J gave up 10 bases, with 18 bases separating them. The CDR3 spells CATSPEEQDRSPLHF. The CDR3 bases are TGTGCCACCAGCCCCGAGGAACAGGACCGATCACCCCTCCACTTT.

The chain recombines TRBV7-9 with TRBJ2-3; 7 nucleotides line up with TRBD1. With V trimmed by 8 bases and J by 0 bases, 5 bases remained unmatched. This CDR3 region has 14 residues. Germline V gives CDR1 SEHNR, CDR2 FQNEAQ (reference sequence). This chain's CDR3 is CASRKTGSTDTQYF. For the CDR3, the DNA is TGTGCCAGCCGCAAGACAGGGAGCACAGATACGCAGTATTTT. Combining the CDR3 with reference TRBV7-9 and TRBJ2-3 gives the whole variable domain DTGVSQNPRHKITKRGQNVTFRCDPISEHNRLYWYRQTLGQGPEFLTYFQNEAQLEKSRLLSDRFSAERPKGSFSTLEIQRTEQGDSAMYLCASRKTGSTDTQYFGPGTRLTVL.

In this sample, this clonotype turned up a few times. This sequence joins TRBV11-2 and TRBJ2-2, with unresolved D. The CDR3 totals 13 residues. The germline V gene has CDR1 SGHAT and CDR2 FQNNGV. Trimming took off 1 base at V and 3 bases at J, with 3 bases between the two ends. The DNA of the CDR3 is TGTGCCAGCAGCTTAGTGGACACCGGGGAGCTGTTTTTT. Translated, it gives CASSLVDTGELFF. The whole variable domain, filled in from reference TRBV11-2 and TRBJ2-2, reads EAGVAQSPRYKIIEKRQSVAFWCNPISGHATLYWYQQILGQGPKLLIQFQNNGVVDDSQLPKDRFSAERLKGVDSTLKIQPAKLEDSAVYLCASSLVDTGELFFGEGSRLTVL.

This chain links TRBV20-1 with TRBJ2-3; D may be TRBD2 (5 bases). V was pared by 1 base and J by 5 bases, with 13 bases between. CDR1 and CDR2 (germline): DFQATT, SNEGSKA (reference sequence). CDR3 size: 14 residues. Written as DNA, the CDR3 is TGCAGTGCTAGAGCTCCGGCAGGAGGAGATACGCAGTATTTT. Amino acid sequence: CSARAPAGGDTQYF.

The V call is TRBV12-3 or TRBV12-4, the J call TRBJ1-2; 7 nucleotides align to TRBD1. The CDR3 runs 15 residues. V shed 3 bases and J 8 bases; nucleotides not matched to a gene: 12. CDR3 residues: CASSFGRQGRGGYTF. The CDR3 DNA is TGTGCCAGCAGTTTTGGCCGACAGGGACGGGGCGGCTACACCTTC.

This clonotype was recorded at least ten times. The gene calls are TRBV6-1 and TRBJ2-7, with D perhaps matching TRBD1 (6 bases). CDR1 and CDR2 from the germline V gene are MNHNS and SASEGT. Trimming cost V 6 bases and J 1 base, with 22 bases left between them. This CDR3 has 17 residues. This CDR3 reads CASSRSPTGSGSYEQYF. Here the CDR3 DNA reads TGTGCCAGCAGCCGGTCCCCAACAGGGTCCGGATCCTACGAGCAGTACTTC.

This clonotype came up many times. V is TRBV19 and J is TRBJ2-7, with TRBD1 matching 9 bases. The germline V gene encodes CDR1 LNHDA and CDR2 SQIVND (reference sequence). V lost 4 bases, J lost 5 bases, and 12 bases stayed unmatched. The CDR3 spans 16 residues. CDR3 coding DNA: TGTGCCAGTAGTACCCTGACCGGGACAGGGTTGAACGAGCAGTACTTC. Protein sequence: CASSTLTGTGLNEQYF.

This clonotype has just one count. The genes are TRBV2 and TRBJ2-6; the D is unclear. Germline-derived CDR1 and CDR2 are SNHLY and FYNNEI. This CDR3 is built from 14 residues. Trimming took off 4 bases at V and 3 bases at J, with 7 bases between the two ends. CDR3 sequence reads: CASSAGGGANVLTF. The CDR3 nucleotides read TGTGCCAGCAGTGCAGGCGGTGGGGCCAACGTCCTGACTTTC.

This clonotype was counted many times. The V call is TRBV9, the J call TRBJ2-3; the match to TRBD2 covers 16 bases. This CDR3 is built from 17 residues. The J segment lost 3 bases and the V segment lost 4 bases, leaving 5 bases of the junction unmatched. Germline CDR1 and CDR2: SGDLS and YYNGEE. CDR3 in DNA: TGTGCCAGCAGCCGGGGACTAGCGGGAGGGAAGACAGATACGCAGTATTTT. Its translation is CASSRGLAGGKTDTQYF. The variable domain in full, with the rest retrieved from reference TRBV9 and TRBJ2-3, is DSGVTQTPKHLITATGQRVTLRCSPRSGDLSVYWYQQSLDQGLQFLIQYYNGEERAKGNILERFSAQQFPDLHSELNLSSLELGDSALYFCASSRGLAGGKTDTQYFGPGTRLTVL.

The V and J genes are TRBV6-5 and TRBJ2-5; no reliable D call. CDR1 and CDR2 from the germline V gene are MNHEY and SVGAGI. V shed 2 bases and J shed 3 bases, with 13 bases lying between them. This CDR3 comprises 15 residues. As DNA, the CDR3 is TGTGCCAGCAGTTACCATCTTGACGGTGAAGAGACCCAGTACTTC. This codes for CASSYHLDGEETQYF.

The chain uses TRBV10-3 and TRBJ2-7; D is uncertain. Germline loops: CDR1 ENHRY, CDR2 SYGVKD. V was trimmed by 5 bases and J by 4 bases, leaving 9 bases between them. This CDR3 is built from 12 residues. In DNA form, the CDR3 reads TGTGCCATCAGTCGGACGGCTTACGAGCAGTACTTC. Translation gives CAISRTAYEQYF.

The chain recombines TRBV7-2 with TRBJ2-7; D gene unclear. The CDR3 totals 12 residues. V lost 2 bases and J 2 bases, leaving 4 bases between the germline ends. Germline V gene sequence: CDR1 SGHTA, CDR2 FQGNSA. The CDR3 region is CASSLPTYEQYF. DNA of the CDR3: TGTGCCAGCAGCTTACCGACCTACGAGCAGTACTTC.

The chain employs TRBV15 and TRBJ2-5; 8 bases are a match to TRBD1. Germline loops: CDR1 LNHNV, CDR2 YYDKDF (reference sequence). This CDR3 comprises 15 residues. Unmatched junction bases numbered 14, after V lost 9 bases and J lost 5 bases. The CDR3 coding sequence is TGTGCCACAGGAACAGGGGGAAACCTTAAGGAGACCCAGTACTTC. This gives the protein CATGTGGNLKETQYF.

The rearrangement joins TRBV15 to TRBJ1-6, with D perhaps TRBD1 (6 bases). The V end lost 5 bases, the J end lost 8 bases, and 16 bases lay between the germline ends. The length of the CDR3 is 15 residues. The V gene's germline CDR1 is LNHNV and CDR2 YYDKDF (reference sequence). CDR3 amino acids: CATSGSTGFDSPLHF. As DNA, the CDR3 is TGTGCCACCAGCGGATCCACAGGGTTTGATTCACCCCTCCACTTT.